Listed here are 26 T cell receptor beta chains from one sample, sequenced in a study of cytomegalovirus exposure and HLA in healthy donors. PCR employed 60 Vbeta and 13 Jbeta primers. Only in-frame clones appear in the TCRdb table, and some are missing; sequencing was by immunoSEQ multiplex PCR. The data hold 150,000 to 180,000 clones, with 70% to 80% observed a single time. The sample comprised PBMCs. These receptors originate from a man aged 25 to 45 in good health and CMV-seronegative.

In its sample, this clone was seen once. The final CDR3 position lacks the conserved phenylalanine or tryptophan, pointing to a likely read error. The chain carries TRBV7-2 and TRBJ1-2, with TRBD1 matching 7 bases. Germline V gives CDR1 SGHTA, CDR2 FQGNSA. The length of the CDR3 is 13 residues. The J segment lost 5 bases and the V segment lost 3 bases, leaving 3 bases of the junction unmatched. CDR3 sequence: CASSFGTAYGYTL. CDR3 nucleotides: TGTGCCAGCAGCTTCGGGACAGCTTATGGCTACACCCTC.

V and J are TRBV14 and TRBJ2-3, with 10 bases identical to TRBD1. The CDR3 has 16 amino acids. V gave up 2 bases and J gave up 4 bases; unmatched junction bases: 6. In germline, CDR1 is SGHDN, CDR2 FVKESK. CDR3 nucleotides: TGTGCCAGCAGCCAAATGACAGGGGGCATCGCAGATACGCAGTATTTT. Translating it yields CASSQMTGGIADTQYF.

V usage is TRBV9 and J usage is TRBJ2-5, with a possible D match to TRBD1 (6 bases). CDR3 length: 13 amino acids. The V gene's germline CDR1 is SGDLS and CDR2 YYNGEE. V gave up 6 bases and J gave up 3 bases, with 12 bases separating them. This CDR3 reads CASTEDSEETQYF. In nucleotides, the CDR3 is TGTGCCAGCACGGAGGACAGTGAAGAGACCCAGTACTTC.

This chain links TRBV4-2 with TRBJ2-3; D remains ambiguous. V gave up 5 bases and J gave up 5 bases, with 14 bases separating them. The CDR3 length is 14 residues. CDR1 and CDR2 (germline): LGHNA, YNFKEQ. The CDR3 region is CASSEKPSVDTQYF. DNA for the CDR3: TGTGCCAGCAGCGAAAAGCCCAGCGTAGATACGCAGTATTTT.

The CDR3 is CASSFAGVAKNIQYF. CDR3 nucleotides: TGTGCCAGCAGTTTTGCAGGGGTAGCCAAAAACATTCAGTACTTC. This chain connects TRBV28 to TRBJ2-4; perhaps TRBD1 as D (6 bases). The CDR3 totals 15 residues. The germline CDR1 and CDR2 sequences are MDHEN and SYDVKM. V lost 3 bases and J lost 0, with 9 bases in between.

V usage is TRBV11-3 and J usage is TRBJ2-7; D might be TRBD2 (6 bases). The CDR3 has 13 residues. Germline loops: CDR1 SGHNT, CDR2 YENEEA. The ends were cut back, 3 bases at V and 7 bases at J, with 13 bases in the middle. The CDR3 reads CASSFGEAGEQYF. In DNA, the CDR3 is TGTGCCAGCAGCTTTGGGGAGGCGGGGGAGCAGTACTTC.

The V gene is TRBV7-2, the J gene TRBJ2-3; a weak D match, TRBD2 (6 bases). The CDR3 length is 15 residues. V lost 5 bases to trimming and J lost 6 bases, with 18 bases between them. Germline V lookup: CDR1 SGHTA, CDR2 FQGNSA. The CDR3 DNA is TGTGCCAGCAGCCGTACTGGGACTGCCCCCGATACGCAGTATTTT. Protein: CASSRTGTAPDTQYF.

The count of this clone is one. The chain links TRBV18 to TRBJ2-1; TRBD1 matches 10 bases. This CDR3 has 16 residues. In germline, CDR1 is KGHSH, CDR2 LQKENI. V lost 3 bases and J lost 6; bases outside the gene matches: 8. The CDR3 region is CASSPLTGQGRNEQFF. The CDR3 DNA sequence: TGTGCCAGCTCACCGTTAACGGGACAGGGGCGCAATGAGCAGTTCTTC.

The chain combines TRBV6-5 with TRBJ2-2; 10 positions agree with TRBD1. Germline CDR1 reads MNHEY; CDR2 reads SVGAGI. The CDR3 runs 15 residues. V lost 7 bases, J lost 6 bases, and 8 bases stayed unmatched. CDR3 nucleotides: TGTGCCAGCACCTCCGGGACAGGGGAATCCGGGGAGCTGTTTTTT. Protein: CASTSGTGESGELFF.

The chain joins TRBV5-1 to TRBJ2-5; D is unclear. The CDR3 extends over 12 amino acids. V was trimmed by 4 bases and J by 5 bases, leaving 9 bases between them. The V gene's germline CDR1 is SGHRS and CDR2 YFSETQ. This CDR3 is CASSVDGETQYF. The DNA of the CDR3 is TGCGCCAGCAGCGTGGACGGGGAGACCCAGTACTTC. Full variable domain (missing parts from reference TRBV5-1 and TRBJ2-5): KAGVTQTPRYLIKTRGQQVTLSCSPISGHRSVSWYQQTPGQGLQFLFEYFSETQRNKGNFPGRFSGRQFSNSRSEMNVSTLELGDSALYLCASSVDGETQYFGPGTRLLVL.

V is TRBV9 and J is TRBJ1-5; 9 positions agree with TRBD1. CDR3 length: 15 residues. V lost 4 bases, J lost 3 bases, and 5 bases stayed unmatched. In germline, CDR1 is SGDLS, CDR2 YYNGEE. CDR3 sequence (DNA): TGTGCCAGCAGCCCCGGGACAGGGTCCAATCAGCCCCAGCATTTT. Translated, it gives CASSPGTGSNQPQHF. The full variable domain, rest sourced from reference TRBV9 and TRBJ1-5, is DSGVTQTPKHLITATGQRVTLRCSPRSGDLSVYWYQQSLDQGLQFLIQYYNGEERAKGNILERFSAQQFPDLHSELNLSSLELGDSALYFCASSPGTGSNQPQHFGDGTRLSIL.

This rearrangement joins TRBV6-6 to TRBJ2-7; 8 bases line up with TRBD2. V gave up 5 bases and J gave up 6 bases; unmatched junction bases: 9. This CDR3 is built from 14 residues. Germline CDR1 reads MNHNY; CDR2 reads SVGAGI (reference sequence). The CDR3 is CASSAGGGSAEQYF. CDR3 in DNA: TGTGCCAGCAGTGCGGGCGGGGGGTCGGCCGAGCAGTACTTC.

There are a few counts of this clone. The V call is TRBV2, the J call TRBJ2-7; possible D gene TRBD1, 5 bases. Per the germline V gene, CDR1 is SNHLY and CDR2 is FYNNEI. The length of the CDR3 is 15 residues. V shed 4 bases and J shed 7 bases, with 20 bases lying between them. CDR3 amino acids: CASSGQGFLYEEQYF. The CDR3 DNA reads as TGTGCCAGCAGTGGGCAGGGTTTTTTATATGAAGAGCAGTACTTC.

The rearrangement uses TRBV5-4 and TRBJ2-1; TRBD2 matches 7 bases. The CDR3 has 14 amino acids. CDR1 and CDR2 from the germline V gene are SGHNT and YYREEE (reference sequence). V lost 2 bases, J lost 12 bases, and 11 bases stayed unmatched. This CDR3 reads CASSLSFGEGRQFF. CDR3 DNA: TGTGCCAGCAGCTTATCATTCGGGGAGGGGCGGCAGTTCTTC.

V usage is TRBV15 and J usage is TRBJ1-2, with 8 bases lining up with TRBD1. This CDR3 has 17 residues. The J segment lost 3 bases and the V segment lost 1 base, leaving 10 bases of the junction unmatched. CDR1 is LNHNV and CDR2 is YYDKDF in the germline V gene (reference sequence). Written as DNA, the CDR3 is TGTGCCACCAGCAGAGCCACTGACAGGGGAGAAGACTATGGCTACACCTTC. Its protein product is CATSRATDRGEDYGYTF.

The CDR3 here is CAWAGAPTDTQYF. The CDR3 DNA reads as TGTGCCTGGGCAGGGGCGCCCACAGATACGCAGTATTTT. V usage is TRBV30 and J usage is TRBJ2-3; D may be TRBD1 (6 bases). Germline-derived CDR1 and CDR2 are GTSNPN and SVGIG (reference sequence). There are 13 residues in the CDR3. Trimming left V 5 bases short and J 2 bases short, with 11 bases between.

V usage is TRBV5-1 and J usage is TRBJ1-6; 8 bases are shared with TRBD1. From germline, CDR1 is SGHRS and CDR2 YFSETQ. V was pared by 0 bases and J by 9 bases, with 5 bases of the junction left unmatched. The CDR3 is 15 residues long. The CDR3 here is CASSLEGQDTSPLHF. In nucleotides, the CDR3 is TGCGCCAGCAGCTTGGAGGGACAGGATACTTCACCCCTCCACTTT.

This clone was observed a few times. The chain joins TRBV2 to TRBJ2-1; D is unclear. The CDR3 has 17 residues. Trimming shortened V by 0 bases and J by 2 bases, and 14 bases separated the two germline ends. The germline V gene has CDR1 SNHLY and CDR2 FYNNEI. CDR3 DNA sequence: TGTGCCAGCAGTGAAGCGCTTATGGCTAGAGCCTACAATGAGCAGTTCTTC. It codes for CASSEALMARAYNEQFF.

This clone was observed a single time. The rearrangement uses TRBV9 and TRBJ1-1; D not certain. Germline CDR1 is SGDLS and CDR2 is YYNGEE. The CDR3 has 15 amino acids. Trimming took off 0 bases at V and 1 base at J, with 10 bases between the two ends. CDR3 sequence: CASSVDGLSNTEAFF. The CDR3 DNA reads as TGTGCCAGCAGCGTAGACGGTCTATCGAACACTGAAGCTTTCTTT.

This CDR3 reads CASSLSGELSGANVLTF. In nucleotides, the CDR3 is TGTGCCAGCAGCTTATCAGGTGAACTCTCTGGGGCCAACGTCCTGACTTTC. V and J are TRBV7-9 and TRBJ2-6; D gene unclear. CDR3 length: 17 residues. Germline loops: CDR1 SEHNR, CDR2 FQNEAQ (reference sequence). The ends were cut back, 2 bases at V and 0 bases at J, with 11 bases in the middle. Using reference TRBV7-9 and TRBJ2-6 for the parts outside the CDR3, the full variable domain is DTGVSQNPRHKITKRGQNVTFRCDPISEHNRLYWYRQTLGQGPEFLTYFQNEAQLEKSRLLSDRFSAERPKGSFSTLEIQRTEQGDSAMYLCASSLSGELSGANVLTFGAGSRLTVL.

This chain connects TRBV23-1 to TRBJ1-5, with D tentatively TRBD1 (6 bases). TRBV23-1 is filed as an ORF, its function uncertain. Trimming shortened V by 0 bases and J by 1 base, and 7 bases separated the two germline ends. This CDR3 is 15 amino acids long. CDR3 residues: CASSQSRGSNQPQHF. CDR3 DNA sequence: TGCGCCAGCAGTCAATCGAGGGGGAGCAATCAGCCCCAGCATTTT.

This rearrangement joins TRBV25-1 to TRBJ2-7; TRBD2 is a possible D gene (6 bases). The germline gives CDR1 MGHDK, CDR2 SYGVNS. The CDR3 loop spans 14 amino acids. Trimming pared 3 bases from V and 3 bases from J, leaving 12 bases between. The CDR3 region is CASSDPGSYYEQYF. DNA of the CDR3: TGTGCCAGCAGTGACCCCGGGAGTTACTACGAGCAGTACTTC.

This clone was detected once. The rearrangement uses TRBV5-4 and TRBJ2-2; TRBD1 agrees at 9 bases. Germline CDR1 and CDR2: SGHNT and YYREEE (reference sequence). After removal of 4 bases from V and 6 bases from J, the junction contained 7 bases not matched to a gene. CDR3 length equals 15 residues. The DNA for the CDR3 is TGTGCCAGCAGCAATACAGGGGGCTTCGCCGGGGAGCTGTTTTTT. As protein: CASSNTGGFAGELFF.

The V and J genes are TRBV19 and TRBJ2-1; D possibly corresponds to TRBD2 (5 bases). Trimming removed 5 bases from V and 10 bases from J, with 18 bases in between. Per germline, CDR1 LNHDA and CDR2 SQIVND (reference sequence). The CDR3 totals 14 residues. CDR3 in amino acids: CASSLRTPGWEQFF. CDR3 nucleotides: TGTGCCAGTAGTCTACGGACTCCCGGCTGGGAGCAGTTCTTC. The entire variable domain, with the rest obtained from reference TRBV19 and TRBJ2-1, is as follows: DGGITQSPKYLFRKEGQNVTLSCEQNLNHDAMYWYRQDPGQGLRLIYYSQIVNDFQKGDIAEGYSVSREKKESFPLTVTSAQKNPTAFYLCASSLRTPGWEQFFGPGTRLTVL.

The V and J genes are TRBV27 and TRBJ2-5, with 7 bases fitting TRBD1. Looked up from germline, CDR1 is MNHEY and CDR2 is SMNVEV (reference sequence). The CDR3 runs 15 residues. The ends lost 6 bases at V and 5 bases at J; junction bases unmatched: 12. CDR3 nucleotide sequence: TGTGCCAGCAGCTTTGGTCGTAACAGGGGCGAGACCCAGTACTTC. Translating it yields CASSFGRNRGETQYF.

The chain carries TRBV7-2 and TRBJ1-5; 12 nucleotides line up with TRBD1. The V segment lost 5 bases and the J segment 2 bases; nucleotides outside the gene matches: 10. The CDR3 is 18 residues long. The germline V gene has CDR1 SGHTA and CDR2 FQGNSA. The CDR3 region has the DNA TGTGCCAGCAGCCTTAGGGGGACAGGGGGCTTGGGCAATCAGCCCCAGCATTTT. It specifies CASSLRGTGGLGNQPQHF.